This T cell receptor beta chain stems from a study of T cell responses to AZD1222 COVID-19 vaccine. The study's findings and limits: Donors skewed white British and female; clonal diversity was possibly underestimated.

V dropped 11 bases and J dropped 8 bases, with 19 bases sitting between them. CDR1 is MNHEY, CDR2 SVGAGI, per germline. The CDR3 loop spans 13 amino acids. A remark on this clone: The antigen is undetermined.

Sequenced by immunoSEQ multiplex PCR; TCRdb stores in-frame clones only, minus some. The table has around 90,000 clones, under 95% seen once. The genes are TRBV6-5 and TRBJ2-1; weak D call: TRBD2 (6 bases). This TCR was sampled from an adult in good health. Sequencing used peripheral blood, obtained on day 0 of MenACWY control vaccination. CDR3 loop: CAVIGREGDEQFF. The CDR3 bases are TGTGCCGTAATCGGGCGGGAAGGGGATGAGCAGTTCTTC.